This T cell receptor (beta chain) was recovered during a study of blood T cell repertoires in COVID-19. This CDR3 comprises 15 residues. V was clipped by 4 bases and J by 10 bases; unmatched bases: 11. Germline V lookup: CDR1 SGHRS, CDR2 YFSETQ. Clinical history as reported by participants underpinned cohort assignment. Donors in Cohort 3 who had recovered were those with two negative PCRs, healthcare professional clearance, or resolution of their symptoms. TCRdb keeps only in-frame clones here, not all; method: immunoSEQ multiplex PCR. The sample shows approximately 310,000 clones, approximately 85% of them seen only once.

The receptor's source is a man aged 30 to 39 who had recovered from COVID-19. The J gene is TRBJ1-6, the V gene TRBV5-1; 7 nucleotides agree with TRBD1. Sample: PBMCs or T cells enriched from blood (not recorded which). CDR3 region: CASSPNEGARSPLHF. In DNA form, the CDR3 reads TGCGCCAGCAGCCCTAATGAGGGGGCGCGATCACCCCTCCACTTT.